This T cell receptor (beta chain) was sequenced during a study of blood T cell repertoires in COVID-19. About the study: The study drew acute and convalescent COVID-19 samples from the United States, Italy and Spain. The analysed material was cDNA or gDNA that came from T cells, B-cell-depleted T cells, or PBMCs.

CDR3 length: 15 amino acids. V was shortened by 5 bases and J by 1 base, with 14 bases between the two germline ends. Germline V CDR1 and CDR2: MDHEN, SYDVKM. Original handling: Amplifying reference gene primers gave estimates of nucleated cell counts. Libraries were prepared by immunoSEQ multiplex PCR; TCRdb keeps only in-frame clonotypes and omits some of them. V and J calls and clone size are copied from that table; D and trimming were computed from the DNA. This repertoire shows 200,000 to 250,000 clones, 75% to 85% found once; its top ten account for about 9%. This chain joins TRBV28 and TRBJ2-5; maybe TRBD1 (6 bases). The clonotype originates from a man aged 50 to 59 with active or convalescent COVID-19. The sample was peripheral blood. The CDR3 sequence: CASSLGRDTQETQYF. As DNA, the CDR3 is TGTGCCAGCAGTCTAGGCCGGGACACCCAAGAGACCCAGTACTTC.